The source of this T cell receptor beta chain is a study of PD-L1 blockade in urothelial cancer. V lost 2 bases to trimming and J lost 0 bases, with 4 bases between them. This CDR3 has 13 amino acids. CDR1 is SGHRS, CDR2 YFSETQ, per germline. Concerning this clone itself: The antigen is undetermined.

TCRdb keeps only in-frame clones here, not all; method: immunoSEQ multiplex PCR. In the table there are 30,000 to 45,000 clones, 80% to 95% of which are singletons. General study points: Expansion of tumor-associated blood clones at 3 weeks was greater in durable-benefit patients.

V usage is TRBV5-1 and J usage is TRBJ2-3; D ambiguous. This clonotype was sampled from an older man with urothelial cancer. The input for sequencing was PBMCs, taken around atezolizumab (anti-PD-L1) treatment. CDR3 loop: CASSFESTDTQYF. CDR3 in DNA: TGCGCCAGCAGCTTTGAGAGCACAGATACGCAGTATTTT.